This TCR beta chain was documented in a study of siplizumab effects on memory and regulatory T cells. This CDR3 has 13 residues. The V end was cut by 3 bases, the J end by 1 base, with 6 bases between. Germline CDR1 and CDR2: MNHEY and SMNVEV (reference sequence). Study-level findings and limits: Proliferating Tregs' suppressive function in siplizumab cultures went unconfirmed. Unstimulated naive T cells seemed to show more diversity than memory cells did, and they also seemed to be among the major contributors to the alloresponse. Sequences below about 10^-5 frequency were poorly captured, limiting mapping of alloreactive clones.

For this clone: Its target is not known.

Assays examined about 10^5 TCR templates per sample. Sequencing used immunoSEQ multiplex PCR; TCRdb keeps in-frame clones, though not all of them. The sample yields approximately 6,500 clones, around three fifths seen once. The sample comprised effector memory CD8+ T cells sorted from blood. Subset given: unstimulated CD8+ effector memory T cells. The gene calls are TRBV27 and TRBJ1-1; D gene ambiguous. The TCR comes from a human donor in good health. The CDR3 DNA reads TGTGCCAGCAGTTTTTCGGGGAACACTGAAGCTTTCTTT. This translates into CASSFSGNTEAFF.